This T cell receptor beta chain was identified during a study of identical twins. The CDR3 sequence is 13 residues long. V gave up 7 bases and J gave up 3 bases, with 13 bases separating them. Germline values: CDR1 SNHLY, CDR2 FYNNEI. Study conclusions and caveats: High-abundance cord blood beta clonotypes had fewer insertions; memory repertoires showed none. Surplus twin overlap in beta out-of-frame sequences was less pronounced.

TCRdb reprocessed the 5' RACE reads via MiXCR and lists one record per CDR3 protein. This table has 430,000 or so distinct CDR3 sequences, around 24% appearing once. As for this clonotype: Its target is unknown.

The sample also formed part of further work on T cells expressing NK-cell markers. Turning to that study: For a few donors, these clonotypes were likewise the leading ones in the CD3+CD56-NKG2C+ fraction.

V and J are TRBV2 and TRBJ2-7; perhaps D is TRBD1 or TRBD2 (5 bases each). This TCR was recovered from a woman between 18 and 29 years old in good health. Sequences were obtained from CD4+ T cells sorted from blood. The CDR3 here is CASKGDAIYEQYF. The CDR3 bases are TGTGCCAGCAAAGGGGACGCCATCTACGAGCAGTACTTC.